The rows below give T cell receptor beta chains drawn from one sample of a study of blood T cell repertoires in COVID-19. Libraries were prepared by immunoSEQ multiplex PCR; TCRdb keeps only in-frame clonotypes and omits some of them. In the table there are 95,000 to 110,000 clones, nearly 90% of which are singletons. Sequencing was performed on peripheral blood. The origin of the receptors is a man in his fifties or sixties in a cohort sampled during active COVID-19. The CDR3 runs from the conserved cysteine through the conserved F or W. D genes are given only for firm matches. Clone size is shown for a subset of rows, as once, few, many or a class of expanded clone.

clone size: NA
CDR3 length: 17
D gene: TRBD2
V gene: TRBV5-6
J gene: TRBJ2-3
CDR3 protein: CASSLGSSGGLVDTQYF
CDR3 DNA: TGTGCCAGCAGCTTGGGGTCTAGCGGGGGGCTTGTAGATACGCAGTATTTT

clone size: NA
CDR3 length: 14
D gene: NA
V gene: TRBV5-8
J gene: TRBJ1-3
CDR3 protein: CASFLPGFGNTIYF
CDR3 DNA: TGTGCCAGCTTCCTTCCAGGGTTTGGAAACACCATATATTTT

clone size: NA
CDR3 length: 13
D gene: NA
V gene: TRBV6-5
J gene: TRBJ1-2
CDR3 protein: CASTSQGNYGYTF
CDR3 DNA: TGTGCCAGCACCTCTCAGGGGAACTATGGCTACACCTTC

clone size: NA
CDR3 length: 13
D gene: TRBD1
V gene: TRBV11-3
J gene: TRBJ1-1
CDR3 protein: CASSGGQGLSAFF
CDR3 DNA: TGTGCCAGCAGCGGCGGACAGGGGCTCTCGGCTTTCTTT

clone size: NA
CDR3 length: 12
D gene: NA
V gene: TRBV29-1
J gene: TRBJ1-3
CDR3 protein: CSVEGLPNTIYF
CDR3 DNA: TGCAGCGTTGAGGGACTACCAAACACCATATATTTT

clone size: NA
CDR3 length: 13
D gene: NA
V gene: TRBV25-1
J gene: TRBJ2-7
CDR3 protein: CASSRGGANEQYF
CDR3 DNA: TGTGCCAGTTCACGAGGCGGGGCGAACGAGCAGTACTTC

clone size: few
CDR3 length: 14
D gene: NA
V gene: TRBV4-1
J gene: TRBJ1-1
CDR3 protein: CASSQAFVNTEAFF
CDR3 DNA: TGCGCCAGCAGCCAAGCTTTTGTGAACACTGAAGCTTTCTTT

clone size: once
CDR3 length: 13
D gene: NA
V gene: TRBV7-2
J gene: TRBJ1-2
CDR3 protein: CASSFGTKDGYTF
CDR3 DNA: TGTGCCAGCAGCTTTGGGACAAAGGATGGCTACACCTTC

clone size: once
CDR3 length: 15
D gene: TRBD1
V gene: TRBV5-4
J gene: TRBJ2-7
CDR3 protein: CASSFPGQGLHEQYF
CDR3 DNA: TGTGCCAGCAGCTTCCCGGGACAGGGCTTACACGAGCAGTACTTC

clone size: NA
CDR3 length: 15
D gene: TRBD1
V gene: TRBV11-3
J gene: TRBJ2-2
CDR3 protein: CASSFGQGSAGELFF
CDR3 DNA: TGTGCCAGCAGCTTCGGACAGGGAAGTGCCGGGGAGCTGTTTTTT

clone size: NA
CDR3 length: 16
D gene: NA
V gene: TRBV9
J gene: TRBJ2-2
CDR3 protein: CASSQTSGGWAGELFF
CDR3 DNA: TGTGCCAGCAGCCAAACCAGTGGGGGCTGGGCCGGGGAGCTGTTTTTT

clone size: NA
CDR3 length: 14
D gene: TRBD1
V gene: TRBV2
J gene: TRBJ1-2
CDR3 protein: CASSEGTGIGGYTF
CDR3 DNA: TGTGCCAGCAGTGAAGGGACAGGGATCGGCGGCTACACCTTC

clone size: NA
CDR3 length: 16
D gene: NA
V gene: TRBV28
J gene: TRBJ1-6
CDR3 protein: CASSLRTNSYNSPLHF
CDR3 DNA: TGTGCCAGCAGTTTAAGGACAAACTCCTATAATTCACCCCTCCACTTT

clone size: NA
CDR3 length: 14
D gene: NA
V gene: TRBV5-1
J gene: TRBJ1-1
CDR3 protein: CASRMREGNTEAFF
CDR3 DNA: TGCGCCAGCAGGATGAGGGAGGGGAACACTGAAGCTTTCTTT

clone size: NA
CDR3 length: 14
D gene: NA
V gene: TRBV10-3
J gene: TRBJ1-1
CDR3 protein: CAIRGQTENTEAFF
CDR3 DNA: TGTGCCATCAGAGGACAGACCGAGAACACTGAAGCTTTCTTT

clone size: NA
CDR3 length: 17
D gene: TRBD1
V gene: TRBV5-6
J gene: TRBJ2-5
CDR3 protein: CASSLLNDRGRVETQYF
CDR3 DNA: TGTGCCAGCAGCTTACTAAACGACAGGGGGAGGGTGGAGACCCAGTACTTC

clone size: NA
CDR3 length: 13
D gene: NA
V gene: TRBV19
J gene: TRBJ2-5
CDR3 protein: CASSIQPLSVRYF
CDR3 DNA: TGTGCCAGTAGTATTCAACCCCTTAGCGTAAGGTACTTC

clone size: few
CDR3 length: 13
D gene: TRBD2
V gene: TRBV20-1
J gene: TRBJ2-1
CDR3 protein: CSASNSGPNEQFF
CDR3 DNA: TGCAGTGCTAGTAATAGCGGGCCAAATGAGCAGTTCTTC

clone size: NA
CDR3 length: 17
D gene: TRBD2
V gene: TRBV3-1/TRBV3-2
J gene: TRBJ2-2
CDR3 protein: CASSQVAGGKLTGELFF
CDR3 DNA: TGTGCCAGCAGCCAAGTTGCGGGGGGGAAATTAACCGGGGAGCTGTTTTTT

clone size: NA
CDR3 length: 19
D gene: TRBD2
V gene: TRBV4-1
J gene: TRBJ2-3
CDR3 protein: CASSQDWGGGASVTDTQYF
CDR3 DNA: TGCGCCAGCAGCCAAGATTGGGGCGGGGGGGCTTCGGTCACAGATACGCAGTATTTT

clone size: NA
CDR3 length: 14
D gene: NA
V gene: TRBV19
J gene: TRBJ2-2
CDR3 protein: CASSAGIHTGELFF
CDR3 DNA: TGTGCCAGTAGTGCGGGGATTCACACCGGGGAGCTGTTTTTT

clone size: NA
CDR3 length: 12
D gene: NA
V gene: TRBV2
J gene: TRBJ2-5
CDR3 protein: CASSDPSETQYF
CDR3 DNA: TGTGCCAGCAGTGATCCTAGTGAGACCCAGTACTTC

clone size: once
CDR3 length: 16
D gene: NA
V gene: TRBV7-2
J gene: TRBJ1-4
CDR3 protein: CASSLNSGAGREKLFF
CDR3 DNA: TGTGCCAGCAGCTTAAATTCCGGGGCCGGGAGAGAAAAACTGTTTTTT

clone size: NA
CDR3 length: 15
D gene: TRBD2
V gene: TRBV10-2
J gene: TRBJ2-5
CDR3 protein: CASSVLAGRQETQYF
CDR3 DNA: TGCGCCAGCAGTGTACTAGCGGGTAGACAAGAGACCCAGTACTTC

clone size: NA
CDR3 length: 14
D gene: TRBD2
V gene: TRBV10-3
J gene: TRBJ2-4
CDR3 protein: CAISSGGFKNIQYF
CDR3 DNA: TGTGCCATTTCTAGCGGGGGCTTCAAAAACATTCAGTACTTC

clone size: NA
CDR3 length: 12
D gene: TRBD1
V gene: TRBV29-1
J gene: TRBJ2-1
CDR3 protein: CSVAYRGREQFF
CDR3 DNA: TGCAGCGTCGCCTACAGGGGCCGTGAGCAGTTCTTC

clone size: NA
CDR3 length: 15
D gene: NA
V gene: TRBV19
J gene: TRBJ1-5
CDR3 protein: CASSMNRVRNQPQHF
CDR3 DNA: TGTGCCAGTAGTATGAATAGAGTCCGCAATCAGCCCCAGCATTTT

clone size: NA
CDR3 length: 12
D gene: NA
V gene: TRBV12-3/TRBV12-4
J gene: TRBJ2-2
CDR3 protein: CASRGDSGELFF
CDR3 DNA: TGTGCCAGCAGAGGGGACTCCGGGGAGCTGTTTTTT

clone size: few
CDR3 length: 15
D gene: TRBD1
V gene: TRBV5-1
J gene: TRBJ1-2
CDR3 protein: CASSPGTGGNYGYTF
CDR3 DNA: TGCGCCAGCAGCCCGGGGACAGGCGGAAACTATGGCTACACCTTC

clone size: NA
CDR3 length: 13
D gene: NA
V gene: TRBV2
J gene: TRBJ2-5
CDR3 protein: CASSEGGSETQYF
CDR3 DNA: TGTGCCAGCAGTGAGGGGGGATCGGAGACCCAGTACTTC

clone size: NA
CDR3 length: 16
D gene: TRBD1
V gene: TRBV18
J gene: TRBJ1-4
CDR3 protein: CASSAINPGQGEKLFF
CDR3 DNA: TGTGCCAGCTCAGCAATTAATCCGGGACAGGGAGAAAAACTGTTTTTT

clone size: NA
CDR3 length: 13
D gene: NA
V gene: TRBV9
J gene: TRBJ2-5
CDR3 protein: CASSVRALGTQYF
CDR3 DNA: TGTGCCAGCAGCGTGCGGGCGCTCGGGACCCAGTACTTC

clone size: NA
CDR3 length: 16
D gene: NA
V gene: TRBV7-6
J gene: TRBJ1-6
CDR3 protein: CASSLEGDAYNSPLHF
CDR3 DNA: TGTGCCAGCAGCTTAGAGGGAGACGCTTATAATTCACCCCTCCACTTT

clone size: NA
CDR3 length: 14
D gene: NA
V gene: TRBV27
J gene: TRBJ2-2
CDR3 protein: CASSRRETPGELFF
CDR3 DNA: TGTGCCAGCAGTCGCCGGGAAACGCCCGGGGAGCTGTTTTTT

clone size: once
CDR3 length: 14
D gene: NA
V gene: TRBV27
J gene: TRBJ1-2
CDR3 protein: CASSHLAGLGGYTF
CDR3 DNA: TGTGCCAGCAGTCACTTGGCGGGCCTTGGTGGCTACACCTTC

clone size: NA
CDR3 length: 17
D gene: NA
V gene: TRBV4-2
J gene: TRBJ1-3
CDR3 protein: CASKARQELSSGNTIYF
CDR3 DNA: TGTGCCAGCAAAGCTCGGCAGGAATTAAGCTCTGGAAACACCATATATTTT

clone size: NA
CDR3 length: 19
D gene: TRBD2
V gene: TRBV18
J gene: TRBJ2-6
CDR3 protein: CASSPSASGGPSGANVLTF
CDR3 DNA: TGTGCCAGCTCACCTTCGGCTAGCGGGGGCCCCTCTGGGGCCAACGTCCTGACTTTC

clone size: NA
CDR3 length: 14
D gene: NA
V gene: TRBV5-1
J gene: TRBJ1-1
CDR3 protein: CASSTNREITEAFF
CDR3 DNA: TGCGCCAGCAGCACCAACAGGGAAATCACTGAAGCTTTCTTT

clone size: NA
CDR3 length: 12
D gene: NA
V gene: TRBV6-4
J gene: TRBJ2-7
CDR3 protein: CASSDPFYEQYF
CDR3 DNA: TGTGCCAGCAGTGACCCCTTTTACGAGCAGTACTTC

clone size: NA
CDR3 length: 14
D gene: NA
V gene: TRBV18
J gene: TRBJ1-5
CDR3 protein: CASSLGRNNQPQHF
CDR3 DNA: TGTGCCAGCTCGTTGGGCCGAAACAATCAGCCCCAGCATTTT

clone size: NA
CDR3 length: 13
D gene: NA
V gene: TRBV6-6
J gene: TRBJ2-1
CDR3 protein: CASSADSYNEQFF
CDR3 DNA: TGTGCCAGCAGTGCGGACAGCTACAATGAGCAGTTCTTC